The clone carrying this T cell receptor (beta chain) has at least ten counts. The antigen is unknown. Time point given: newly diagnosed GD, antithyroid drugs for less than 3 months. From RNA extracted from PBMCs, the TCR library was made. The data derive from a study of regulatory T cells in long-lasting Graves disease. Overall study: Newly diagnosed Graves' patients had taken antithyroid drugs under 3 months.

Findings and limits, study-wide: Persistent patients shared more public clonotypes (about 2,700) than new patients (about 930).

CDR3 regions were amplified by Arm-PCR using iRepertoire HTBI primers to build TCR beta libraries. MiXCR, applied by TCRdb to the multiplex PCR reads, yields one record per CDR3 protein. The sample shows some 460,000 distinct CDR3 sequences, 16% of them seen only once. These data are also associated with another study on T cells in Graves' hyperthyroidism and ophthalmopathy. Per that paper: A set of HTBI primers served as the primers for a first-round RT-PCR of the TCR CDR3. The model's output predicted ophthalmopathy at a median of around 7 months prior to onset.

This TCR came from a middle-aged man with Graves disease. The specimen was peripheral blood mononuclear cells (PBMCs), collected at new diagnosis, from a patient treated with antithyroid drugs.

CDR3 residues: CASSSLTSVQETQYF. The CDR3 DNA reads TGTGCCAGCAGTTCCCTGACTAGCGTCCAAGAGACCCAGTACTTC. The chain combines TRBV12-3 or TRBV12-4 with TRBJ2-5; 8 nucleotides align to TRBD2. This CDR3 has 15 amino acids. V shed 4 bases, J shed 1 base, and the junction held 5 bases outside the gene matches.